This is a list of T cell receptor beta chains from one sample in a study of breast tumors, draining lymph nodes, adjacent tissues. Via MiXCR, TCRdb re-called the multiplex PCR reads, giving one row per CDR3 protein. This sample carries about 89,000 distinct CDR3 sequences, approximately 31% of them seen once, and the ten largest clones take around 8.1%. The specimen was axillary lymph node tissue. The receptors originated from a female donor with breast cancer. Some clones in this sample may be carry-over from other donors' samples. The CDR3 runs from the conserved cysteine through the conserved F or W. D genes are given only for firm matches. Not every row has a clone size; where given, it reads once, few, many or a size class.

>TRBJ2-1|TRBV29-1|many|-
TGCAGCGTTGTGGCGGAACGGATCTACAATGAGCAGTTCTTC
CSVVAERIYNEQFF
>TRBJ1-5|TRBV28|few|-
TGTGCCAGCAGTGGGGGACGGAGAAATCAGCCCCAGCATTTT
CASSGGRRNQPQHF
>TRBJ2-7|TRBV20-1|few|-
TGCAGTGCTAGAAGTGTTGACACCCTCTCCTACGAGCAGTACTTC
CSARSVDTLSYEQYF
>TRBJ1-1|TRBV28|-|-
TGTGCCAGCAGTTTACCAGGCTCAAACACTGAAGCTTTCTTT
CASSLPGSNTEAFF
>TRBJ2-3|TRBV7-2|many|TRBD2
TGTGCCAGCAGCTTAGATCTAGCGGGAGTGGATACGCAGTATTTT
CASSLDLAGVDTQYF
>TRBJ2-6|TRBV18|many|-
TGTGCCAGCTCACCTGAGGCAGTGCCCTTTGGGGCCAACGTCCTGACTTTC
CASSPEAVPFGANVLTF
>TRBJ2-5|TRBV11-2|many|-
TGTGCCAGCAGCTTAGGGCAGGGTGGGACCCAGTACTTC
CASSLGQGGTQYF
>TRBJ2-5|TRBV7-9|-|TRBD2
TGTGCCAGCAGCGCCGGGACTAGCGGGACGGAGACCCAGTACTTC
CASSAGTSGTETQYF
>TRBJ2-5|TRBV6-5|many|TRBD2
TGTGCCAGCAGCTACGCCGGGACTAGCGGCCAAGAGACCCAGTACTTC
CASSYAGTSGQETQYF
>TRBJ1-2|TRBV9|many|TRBD1
TGTGCCAGCAGCGTGGGGGTTGGGCAGGGGGTTTTTGGCTACACCTTC
CASSVGVGQGVFGYTF
>TRBJ1-1|TRBV10-1|many|-
TGCTCCTCGCCGCGGACTGAAGCTTTCTTT
CSSPRTEAFF